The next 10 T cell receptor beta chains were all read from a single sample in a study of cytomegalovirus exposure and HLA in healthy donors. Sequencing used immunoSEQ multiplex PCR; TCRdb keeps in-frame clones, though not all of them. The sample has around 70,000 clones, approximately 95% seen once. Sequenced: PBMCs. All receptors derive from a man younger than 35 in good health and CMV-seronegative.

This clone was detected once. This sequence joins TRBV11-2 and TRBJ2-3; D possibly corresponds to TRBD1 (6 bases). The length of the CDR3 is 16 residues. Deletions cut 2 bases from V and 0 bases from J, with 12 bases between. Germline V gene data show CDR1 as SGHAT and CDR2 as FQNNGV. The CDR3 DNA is TGTGCCAGCAGCTTATCGTGGCAGGGGAGCACAGATACGCAGTATTTT. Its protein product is CASSLSWQGSTDTQYF.

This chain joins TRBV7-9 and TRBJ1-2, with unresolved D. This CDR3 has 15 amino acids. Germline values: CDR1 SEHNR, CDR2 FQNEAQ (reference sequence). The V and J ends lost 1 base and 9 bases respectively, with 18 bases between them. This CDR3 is CASSLVGLTEVRYTF. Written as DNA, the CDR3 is TGTGCCAGCAGCTTAGTGGGGTTAACGGAGGTGCGCTACACCTTC.

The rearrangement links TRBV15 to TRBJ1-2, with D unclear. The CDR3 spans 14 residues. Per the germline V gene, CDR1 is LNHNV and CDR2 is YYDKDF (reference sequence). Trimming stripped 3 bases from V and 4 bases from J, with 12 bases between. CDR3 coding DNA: TGTGCCACCAGCAGGGACCGGGAGTCCTATGGCTACACCTTC. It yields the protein CATSRDRESYGYTF.

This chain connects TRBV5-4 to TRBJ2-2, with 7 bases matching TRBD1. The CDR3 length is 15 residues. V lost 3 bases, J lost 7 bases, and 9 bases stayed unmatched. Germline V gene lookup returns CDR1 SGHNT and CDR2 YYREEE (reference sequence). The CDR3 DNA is TGTGCCAGCAGCTCCCAAGACAGGGTCGGCGGGGAGCTGTTTTTT. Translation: CASSSQDRVGGELFF.

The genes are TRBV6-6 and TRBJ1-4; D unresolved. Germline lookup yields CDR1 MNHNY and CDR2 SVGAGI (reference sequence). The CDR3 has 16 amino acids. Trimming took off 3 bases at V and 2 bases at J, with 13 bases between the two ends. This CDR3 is CASSYSGLRTNEKLFF. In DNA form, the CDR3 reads TGTGCCAGCAGTTATAGCGGTTTGAGGACTAATGAAAAACTGTTTTTT.

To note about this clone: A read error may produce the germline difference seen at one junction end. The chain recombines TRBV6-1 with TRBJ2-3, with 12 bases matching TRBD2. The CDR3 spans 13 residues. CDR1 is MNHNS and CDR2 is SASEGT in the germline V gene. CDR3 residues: CAGRLAGADTQYF. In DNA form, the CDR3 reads TGTGCCGGCAGACTAGCGGGGGCAGATACGCAGTATTTT.

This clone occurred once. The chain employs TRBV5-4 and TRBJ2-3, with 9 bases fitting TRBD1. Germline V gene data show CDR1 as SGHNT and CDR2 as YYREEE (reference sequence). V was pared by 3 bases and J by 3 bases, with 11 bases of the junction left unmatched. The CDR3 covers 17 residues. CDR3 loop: CASSSSQGAIGTDTQYF. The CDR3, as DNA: TGTGCCAGCAGCTCGTCACAGGGGGCGATTGGGACAGATACGCAGTATTTT. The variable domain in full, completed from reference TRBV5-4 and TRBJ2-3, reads ETGVTQSPTHLIKTRGQQVTLRCSSQSGHNTVSWYQQALGQGPQFIFQYYREEENGRGNFPPRFSGLQFPNYSSELNVNALELDDSALYLCASSSSQGAIGTDTQYFGPGTRLTVL.

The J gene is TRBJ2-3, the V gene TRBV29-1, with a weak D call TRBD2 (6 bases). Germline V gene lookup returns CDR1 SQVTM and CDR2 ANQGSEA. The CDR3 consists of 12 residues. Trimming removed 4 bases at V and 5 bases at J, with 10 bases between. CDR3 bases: TGCAGCGTTGGGGACTCGAGAGATACGCAGTATTTT. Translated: CSVGDSRDTQYF.

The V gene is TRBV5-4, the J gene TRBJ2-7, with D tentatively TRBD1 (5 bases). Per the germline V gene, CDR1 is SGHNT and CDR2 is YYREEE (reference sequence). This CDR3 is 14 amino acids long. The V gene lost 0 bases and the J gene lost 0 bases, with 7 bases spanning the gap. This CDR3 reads CASSLGQSSYEQYF. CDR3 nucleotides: TGTGCCAGCAGCTTGGGACAGAGCTCCTACGAGCAGTACTTC.

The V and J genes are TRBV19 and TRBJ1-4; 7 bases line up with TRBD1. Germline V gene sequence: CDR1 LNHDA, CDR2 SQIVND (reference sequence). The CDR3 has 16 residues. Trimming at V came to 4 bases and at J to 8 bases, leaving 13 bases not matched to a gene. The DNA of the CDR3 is TGTGCCAGTAGTAGTCCTCCGGGACAGAGGAACGAAAAACTGTTTTTT. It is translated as CASSSPPGQRNEKLFF.